Listed below are T cell receptor beta chains from one sample, sequenced in a study of cytomegalovirus exposure and HLA in healthy donors. The method was immunoSEQ multiplex PCR; TCRdb's version includes in-frame clones alone and lacks a portion of them. The sample lists roughly 190,000 clones, under 85% seen once, with about 1.6% in the top ten. Material: PBMCs. The receptors were sampled from a woman aged 18-30 years in good health and CMV-seronegative. Each CDR3 is given with its conserved first and last residue. Fields, in order: clone size, V gene, J gene, D gene, CDR3 protein, CDR3 DNA. A D gene is named only where the DNA matches it firmly. Part of the rows lack a size; the others show once, few, many or a class for expanded clones.

>.|TRBV4-2|TRBJ1-1|.
CASSPEQGNTEAFF
TGTGCCAGCAGCCCAGAACAGGGGAACACTGAAGCTTTCTTT
>.|TRBV9|TRBJ1-4|.
CASSVLGAANEKLFF
TGTGCCAGCAGCGTTTTAGGGGCGGCTAATGAAAAACTGTTTTTT
>.|TRBV9|TRBJ1-2|.
CASTEGVRGYGYTF
TGTGCCAGCACCGAGGGGGTTAGGGGCTATGGCTACACCTTC
>.|TRBV2|TRBJ2-7|.
CASSEAKPGRYEQYF
TGTGCCAGCAGTGAAGCTAAGCCAGGCCGCTACGAGCAGTACTTC
>.|TRBV11-2|TRBJ2-3|TRBD2
CASSLEGLAGADTQYF
TGTGCCAGCAGCTTAGAAGGGCTAGCGGGAGCGGATACGCAGTATTTT
>.|TRBV11-3|TRBJ1-6|.
CASSLERDSPLHF
TGTGCCAGCAGCTTAGAACGAGATTCACCCCTCCACTTT
>.|TRBV7-8|TRBJ2-7|TRBD2
CASSGLAGGREQYF
TGTGCCAGCAGCGGCCTAGCGGGAGGGCGCGAGCAGTACTTC
>.|TRBV11-2|TRBJ2-3|TRBD2
CASSFGSSGGTDTQYF
TGTGCCAGCAGCTTCGGGTCTAGCGGGGGCACAGATACGCAGTATTTT
>.|TRBV5-1|TRBJ2-7|TRBD2
CASSLEGTSGVRHYEQYF
TGCGCCAGCAGCCTGGAAGGGACTAGCGGGGTCAGACACTACGAGCAGTACTTC
>.|TRBV5-1|TRBJ2-5|TRBD1
CASSLVRTGGAWWETQYF
TGCGCCAGCAGCTTGGTACGGACAGGGGGCGCGTGGTGGGAGACCCAGTACTTC
>.|TRBV2|TRBJ2-3|TRBD2
CASNTAGETDTQYF
TGTGCCAGCAACACAGCGGGGGAGACAGATACGCAGTATTTT
>.|TRBV28|TRBJ1-4|TRBD1
CASSPYRDRDDEKLFF
TGTGCCAGCAGTCCTTACCGGGACAGGGATGATGAAAAACTGTTTTTT
>once|TRBV2|TRBJ2-7|TRBD1
CASSDRGQGDEQYF
TGTGCCAGCAGCGACCGAGGACAGGGTGACGAGCAGTACTTC
>.|TRBV5-1|TRBJ1-1|.
CASRGVEGAEAFF
TGCGCCAGCAGAGGGGTCGAGGGGGCTGAAGCTTTCTTT
>.|TRBV5-6|TRBJ1-1|.
CASSLELQNTEAFF
TGTGCCAGCAGCTTGGAACTCCAGAACACTGAAGCTTTCTTT
>.|TRBV6-6|TRBJ2-3|.
CASSIRDLGDTQYF
TGTGCCAGCAGTATCCGGGACTTGGGGGATACGCAGTATTTT
>.|TRBV7-9|TRBJ1-6|.
CASSLVDSSYNSPLHF
TGTGCCAGCAGCTTAGTGGACAGCTCCTATAATTCACCCCTCCACTTT
>.|TRBV6-1|TRBJ2-5|.
CASSLLGSETQYF
TGTGCCAGCAGTCTCCTCGGGTCGGAGACCCAGTACTTC
>.|TRBV15|TRBJ1-4|.
CATSRDPGYGEKLFF
TGTGCCACCAGCAGAGATCCGGGGTACGGTGAAAAACTGTTTTTT
>.|TRBV29-1|TRBJ2-3|TRBD2
CSVVPSGGALTDTQYF
TGCAGCGTTGTTCCGTCGGGAGGGGCGTTGACAGATACGCAGTATTTT
>.|TRBV5-4|TRBJ2-7|.
CASSLDQYEQYF
TGTGCCAGCAGCTTGGATCAATACGAGCAGTACTTC
>few|TRBV30|TRBJ1-6|TRBD1
CAWKSGTGGSPLHF
TGTGCCTGGAAATCCGGGACAGGGGGCTCACCCCTCCACTTT
>.|TRBV4-1|TRBJ1-1|TRBD1
CASSPGQGVNTEAFF
TGCGCCAGCAGCCCAGGACAGGGGGTGAACACTGAAGCTTTCTTT
>.|TRBV28|TRBJ1-4|TRBD1
CASTNRGLGEKLFF
TGTGCCAGCACTAACAGGGGGCTAGGCGAAAAACTGTTTTTT
>.|TRBV4-1|TRBJ2-2|TRBD1
CASSRMGQGVGTGELFF
TGCGCCAGCAGCCGAATGGGACAGGGGGTCGGCACCGGGGAGCTGTTTTTT
>.|TRBV6-6|TRBJ1-6|.
CASSYRGNDSPLHF
TGTGCCAGCAGTTACAGGGGGAATGATTCACCCCTCCACTTT
>.|TRBV14|TRBJ1-2|.
CASRQTGRLGYTF
TGTGCCAGCAGACAAACAGGACGGCTTGGCTACACCTTC
>.|TRBV6-1|TRBJ1-1|TRBD1
CASSEAGQGRTEAFF
TGTGCCAGCAGTGAAGCAGGACAGGGACGAACTGAAGCTTTCTTT
>once|TRBV7-9|TRBJ2-1|.
CASSNFPEGQFF
TGTGCCAGCAGCAACTTCCCAGAGGGGCAGTTCTTC
>few|TRBV6-6|TRBJ1-6|.
CASSYVRTANSPLHF
TGTGCCAGCAGTTACGTTCGGACAGCGAATTCACCCCTCCACTTT
>.|TRBV9|TRBJ1-1|.
CASSNGGGNTEAFF
TGTGCCAGCAGCAATGGGGGAGGGAACACTGAAGCTTTCTTT
>.|TRBV4-1|TRBJ1-5|TRBD1
CASSPRGTGGQPQHF
TGCGCCAGCAGCCCGCGCGGGACAGGGGGTCAGCCCCAGCATTTT
>.|TRBV28|TRBJ2-3|TRBD1
CASSFQGDTDTQYF
TGTGCCAGCAGTTTCCAGGGGGACACAGATACGCAGTATTTT